This TCR beta chain originates from a study of monozygotic twins with inflammatory bowel disease. Broader study findings: Some repertoire variability may stem from patients' differing immunosuppressive treatments. For IBD patients, clonotypes shared with others were fewer than for healthy twins, especially with disease activity.

Per donor there was one draw, yielding a blood sample of approximately 2.5 ml. CDR3 size: 15 residues. Germline values: CDR1 LNHNV, CDR2 YYDKDF (reference sequence). During cDNA synthesis, UMIs that each contained a 6-nucleotide sample barcode were added by means of template switching. For each CDR3 protein, TCRdb gives one entry from its re-call of the 5' RACE reads, without DNA. The listing contains approximately 100,000 distinct CDR3 sequences. A note on this clonotype: Its antigen is undetermined.

The receptor was isolated from a human donor with ulcerative colitis or Crohn's disease, or a healthy co-twin of an affected twin (not recorded which). The V gene is TRBV15, the J gene TRBJ2-3; TCRdb's D call, TRBD1, is unchecked because there is no DNA. The sequenced sample was blood. The CDR3 reads CATSTQTVPTDTQYF.